These 2 T cell receptor beta chains originate from one sample sequenced in a study of OX40 agonist ivuxolimab in advanced cancers. Produced via immunoSEQ multiplex PCR; TCRdb's table is partial and in-frame only. The sample carries tens of thousands of clones, approximately 90% recorded once. Sequences were derived from CD4+ or CD8+ T cells sorted from blood, sampled in a trial of the OX40 agonist ivuxolimab. These receptors were taken from an adult with an advanced solid tumor such as melanoma, head and neck, liver or kidney cancer.

This rearrangement joins TRBV28 to TRBJ2-7; 7 nucleotides line up with TRBD1. V shed 7 bases and J 3 bases; nucleotides not matched to a gene: 3. This CDR3 has 12 amino acids. CDR1 is MDHEN and CDR2 is SYDVKM in the germline V gene. CDR3 sequence reads: CASTGTDYEQYF. CDR3 DNA: TGTGCCAGCACCGGGACAGACTACGAGCAGTACTTC.

The chain uses TRBV5-4 and TRBJ1-4; 7 bases are shared with TRBD1. V lost 4 bases, J lost 9 bases, and 9 bases stayed unmatched. Germline V lookup: CDR1 SGHNT, CDR2 YYREEE (reference sequence). The CDR3 consists of 14 residues. CDR3 loop: CASSPRDRAKKLFF. The CDR3 nucleotides are TGTGCCAGCAGCCCCAGGGACAGAGCGAAAAAACTGTTTTTT.